The following is a T cell receptor (beta chain) sequence with its context. This sample stems from a study of technical replicates of blood from several donors. In germline, CDR1 is SGHDT, CDR2 YYEEEE. V was clipped by 5 bases and J by 4 bases, with 13 bases between them. The CDR3 runs to 14 residues. Sequencing used immunoSEQ multiplex PCR; TCRdb keeps in-frame clones, though not all of them. The sample contains tens of thousands of clones, 92% of which appear only once. The source material was PBMCs. This TCR was recovered from a human donor in good health. Some clones in this sample may be carry-over from other donors' samples. This chain connects TRBV5-6 to TRBJ1-5; the D gene is possibly TRBD1 (6 bases). The CDR3 DNA reads TGTGCCAGCAGGACTGACAGGCGAAATCAGCCCCAGCATTTT. Translating it yields CASRTDRRNQPQHF. The full variable domain, its missing parts supplied by reference TRBV5-6 and TRBJ1-5, is DAGVTQSPTHLIKTRGQQVTLRCSPKSGHDTVSWYQQALGQGPQFIFQYYEEEERQRGNFPDRFSGHQFPNYSSELNVNALLLGDSALYLCASRTDRRNQPQHFGDGTRLSIL.